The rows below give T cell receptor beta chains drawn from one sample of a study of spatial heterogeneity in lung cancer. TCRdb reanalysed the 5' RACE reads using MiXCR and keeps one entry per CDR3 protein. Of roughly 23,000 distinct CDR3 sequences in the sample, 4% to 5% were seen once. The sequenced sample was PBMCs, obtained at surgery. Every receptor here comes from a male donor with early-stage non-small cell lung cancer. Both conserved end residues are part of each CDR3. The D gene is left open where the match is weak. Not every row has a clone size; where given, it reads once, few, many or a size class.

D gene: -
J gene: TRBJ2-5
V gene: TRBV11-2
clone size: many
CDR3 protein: CASSLSGETQYF
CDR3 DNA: TGTGCCAGCAGCTTAAGCGGGGAGACCCAGTACTTC

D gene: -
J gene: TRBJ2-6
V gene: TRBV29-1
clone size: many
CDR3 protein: CSVMVTSGANVLTF
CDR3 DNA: TGCAGCGTTATGGTGACCTCTGGGGCCAACGTCCTGACTTTC

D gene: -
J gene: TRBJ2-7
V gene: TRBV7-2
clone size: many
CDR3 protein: CASSSGNFYEQYF
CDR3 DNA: TGTGCCAGCAGCTCAGGGAATTTCTACGAGCAGTACTTC

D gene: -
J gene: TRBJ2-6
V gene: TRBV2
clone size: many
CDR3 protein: CASSDLASGANVLTF
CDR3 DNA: TGTGCCAGCAGTGATCTGGCCTCTGGGGCCAACGTCCTGACTTTC

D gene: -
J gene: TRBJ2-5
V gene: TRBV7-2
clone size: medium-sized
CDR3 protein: CASTIAAVPTQYF
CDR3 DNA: TGTGCCAGCACCATCGCCGCGGTACCGACCCAGTACTTC

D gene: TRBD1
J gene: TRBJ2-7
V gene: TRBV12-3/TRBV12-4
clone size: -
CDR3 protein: CASSFGQGFYEQYF
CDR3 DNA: TGTGCCAGCAGTTTCGGACAGGGCTTTTACGAGCAGTACTTC

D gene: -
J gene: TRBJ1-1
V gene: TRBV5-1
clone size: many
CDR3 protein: CASSSSGGFTEAFF
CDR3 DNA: TGCGCCAGCAGCTCGAGTGGGGGTTTTACTGAAGCTTTCTTT

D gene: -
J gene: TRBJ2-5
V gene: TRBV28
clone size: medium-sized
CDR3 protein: CASVPGGGETQYF
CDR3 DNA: TGTGCCAGCGTCCCCGGCGGCGGGGAGACCCAGTACTTC

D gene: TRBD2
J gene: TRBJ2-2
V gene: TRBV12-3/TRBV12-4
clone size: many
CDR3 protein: CASTPGLAGGRTGELFF
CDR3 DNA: TGTGCCAGCACCCCGGGGCTAGCGGGGGGGCGAACCGGGGAGCTGTTTTTT

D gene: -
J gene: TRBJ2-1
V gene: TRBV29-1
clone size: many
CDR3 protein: CSVRGRAYNEQFF
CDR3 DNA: TGCAGCGTTCGGGGACGCGCGTACAATGAGCAGTTCTTC

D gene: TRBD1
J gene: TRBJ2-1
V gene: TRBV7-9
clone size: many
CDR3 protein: CAAGTETYNEQFF
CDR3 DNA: TGTGCCGCAGGGACAGAGACCTACAATGAGCAGTTCTTC

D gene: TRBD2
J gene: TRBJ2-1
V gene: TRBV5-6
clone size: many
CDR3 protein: CASSSRPGGGAQFF
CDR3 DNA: TGTGCCAGCAGCTCCCGACCCGGCGGGGGTGCGCAGTTCTTC

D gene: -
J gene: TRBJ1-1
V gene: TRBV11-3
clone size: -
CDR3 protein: CASSRGLGTEAFF
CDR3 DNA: TGTGCCAGCAGCCGCGGGCTTGGCACTGAAGCTTTCTTT

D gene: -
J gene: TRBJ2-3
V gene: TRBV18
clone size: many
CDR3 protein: CASSLFDLAGTDTQYF
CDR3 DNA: TGTGCCAGCTCACTATTTGATCTAGCAGGCACAGATACGCAGTATTTT

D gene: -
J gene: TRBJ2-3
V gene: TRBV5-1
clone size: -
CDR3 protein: CASSLAAGMADTQYF
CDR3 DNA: TGCGCCAGCAGCTTGGCGGCAGGGATGGCAGATACGCAGTATTTT

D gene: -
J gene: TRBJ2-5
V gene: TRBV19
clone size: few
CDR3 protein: CASSIRPDGETQYF
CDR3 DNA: TGTGCCAGTAGTATTCGCCCTGATGGGGAGACCCAGTACTTC

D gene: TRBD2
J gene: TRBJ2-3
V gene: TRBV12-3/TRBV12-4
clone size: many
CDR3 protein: CASSLGLVEDTQYF
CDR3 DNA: TGTGCCAGCAGTCTCGGACTAGTTGAAGATACGCAGTATTTT

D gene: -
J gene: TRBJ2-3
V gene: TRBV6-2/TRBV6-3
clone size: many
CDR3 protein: CASSSPSGGTDTQYF
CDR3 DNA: TGTGCCAGCAGTTCCCCCTCGGGCGGGACGGATACGCAGTATTTT

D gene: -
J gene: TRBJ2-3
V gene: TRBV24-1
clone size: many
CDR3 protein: CATSRAGNTDTQYF
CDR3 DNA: TGTGCCACCAGTAGGGCAGGGAACACAGATACGCAGTATTTT

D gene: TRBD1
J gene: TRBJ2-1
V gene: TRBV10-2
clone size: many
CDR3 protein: CASRDDRVTYNEQFF
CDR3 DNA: TGCGCCAGCAGGGACGACAGGGTGACCTACAATGAGCAGTTCTTC

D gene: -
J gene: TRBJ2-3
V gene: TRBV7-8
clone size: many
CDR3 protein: CASSHKPDTQYF
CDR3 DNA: TGTGCCAGCAGCCATAAGCCAGATACGCAGTATTTT

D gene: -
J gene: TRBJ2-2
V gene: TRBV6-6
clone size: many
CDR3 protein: CASSYRERTGELFF
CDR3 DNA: TGTGCCAGCAGTTACCGGGAGAGGACCGGGGAGCTGTTTTTT

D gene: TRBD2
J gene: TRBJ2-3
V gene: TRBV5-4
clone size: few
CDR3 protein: CASSLERGASTDTQYF
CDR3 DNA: TGTGCCAGCAGCTTAGAGCGGGGGGCTAGCACAGATACGCAGTATTTT

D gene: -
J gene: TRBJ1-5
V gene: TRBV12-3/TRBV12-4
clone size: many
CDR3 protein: CASSEGDVTNQPQHF
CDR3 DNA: TGTGCCAGCAGTGAGGGTGATGTTACCAATCAGCCCCAGCATTTT

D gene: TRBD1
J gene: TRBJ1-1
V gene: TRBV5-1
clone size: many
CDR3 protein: CASSRQGENTEAFF
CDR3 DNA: TGCGCCAGCAGCCGACAGGGAGAGAACACTGAAGCTTTCTTT

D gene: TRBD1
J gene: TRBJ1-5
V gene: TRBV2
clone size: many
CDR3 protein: CASDRANNQPQHF
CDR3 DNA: TGTGCCAGCGACAGGGCGAACAATCAGCCCCAGCATTTT

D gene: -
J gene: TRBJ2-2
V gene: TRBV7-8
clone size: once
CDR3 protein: CASSYIQTGELFF
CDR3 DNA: TGTGCCAGCAGCTACATACAAACCGGGGAGCTGTTTTTT

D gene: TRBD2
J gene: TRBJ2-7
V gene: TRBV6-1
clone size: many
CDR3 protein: CASSEAVAGGEQYF
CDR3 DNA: TGTGCCAGCAGTGAAGCGGTAGCGGGGGGCGAGCAGTACTTC

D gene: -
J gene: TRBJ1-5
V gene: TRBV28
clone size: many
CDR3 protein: CASSSPRRAGNQPQHF
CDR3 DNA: TGTGCCAGCAGTTCCCCACGGAGGGCGGGGAATCAGCCCCAGCATTTT

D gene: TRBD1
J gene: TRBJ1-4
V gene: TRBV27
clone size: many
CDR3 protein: CASTMTGNMANEKLFF
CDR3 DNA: TGTGCCAGCACCATGACAGGGAATATGGCTAATGAAAAACTGTTTTTT